This is a list of T cell receptor beta chains from one sample in a study of T-cell reconstitution after alpha-beta-depleted transplantation in children. TCRdb re-derived calls from the PCR reads in MiXCR, one entry per CDR3 protein. Of approximately 500,000 distinct CDR3 sequences listed, more than 9% were seen once; the top ten hold 2% to 2.5%. The sample consisted of PBMCs, taken before TCRalphabeta/CD19-depleted stem cell transplant. These receptors were collected from a child aged 2 to 15 with inherited bone marrow failure, due to receive a stem cell transplant. CDR3s include the opening cysteine and the closing phenylalanine or tryptophan. Fields, in order: V gene, D gene, CDR3 length, clone size, J gene, CDR3 DNA, CDR3 protein. The D gene is left open where the match is weak. Clone size, where shown, is once, few, many, or a class for clones that have expanded.

v_gene: TRBV28; d_gene: NA; len: 13; abundance: NA; j_gene: TRBJ2-1; CDR3nt: TGTGCCAGCAGTTCCCTTACTAGCTATGAGCAGTTCTTC; CDR3aa: CASSSLTSYEQFF
v_gene: TRBV28; d_gene: NA; len: 13; abundance: NA; j_gene: TRBJ2-5; CDR3nt: TGTGCCAGCAGTTTGCCAGGGTGGGAGACCCAGTACTTC; CDR3aa: CASSLPGWETQYF
v_gene: TRBV5-1; d_gene: NA; len: 14; abundance: many; j_gene: TRBJ2-4; CDR3nt: TGCGCCAGCAGCTTGGACACAGCCAAAAACATTCAGTACTTC; CDR3aa: CASSLDTAKNIQYF
v_gene: TRBV2; d_gene: NA; len: 14; abundance: NA; j_gene: TRBJ2-3; CDR3nt: TGTGCCAGCAGTGAAAGCTGGAGCACAGATACGCAGTATTTT; CDR3aa: CASSESWSTDTQYF
v_gene: TRBV7-6; d_gene: NA; len: 18; abundance: many; j_gene: TRBJ2-1; CDR3nt: TGTGCCAGCAGCCCGGCGGGGTTAGCGGACTTCTCCTACAATGAGCAGTTCTTC; CDR3aa: CASSPAGLADFSYNEQFF
v_gene: TRBV30; d_gene: TRBD2; len: 17; abundance: NA; j_gene: TRBJ2-1; CDR3nt: TGTGCCTGGACCCTTGCCGGGACTAGCGGGATCTACAATGAGCAGTTCTTC; CDR3aa: CAWTLAGTSGIYNEQFF
v_gene: TRBV27; d_gene: NA; len: 14; abundance: NA; j_gene: TRBJ2-4; CDR3nt: TGTGCCAGCAGTCTCGGCGAGCGAGCCCATATTCAGTACTTC; CDR3aa: CASSLGERAHIQYF
v_gene: TRBV9; d_gene: NA; len: 16; abundance: many; j_gene: TRBJ2-3; CDR3nt: TGTGCCAGCAGCACCCAGCTCAGCCTACAGTTAGATACGCAGTATTTT; CDR3aa: CASSTQLSLQLDTQYF
v_gene: TRBV27; d_gene: TRBD1; len: 14; abundance: many; j_gene: TRBJ2-7; CDR3nt: TGTGCCAGCAGTATAGGACAGGCCTCTCAGGAGCAGTACTTC; CDR3aa: CASSIGQASQEQYF
v_gene: TRBV5-1; d_gene: NA; len: 13; abundance: many; j_gene: TRBJ2-1; CDR3nt: TGCGCCAGCAGCATGACAGGTTCCAATGAGCAGTTCTTC; CDR3aa: CASSMTGSNEQFF
v_gene: TRBV13; d_gene: NA; len: 14; abundance: many; j_gene: TRBJ2-5; CDR3nt: TGTGCCAGAAGCTTATACGAGGGGCAAGAGACCCAGTACTTC; CDR3aa: CARSLYEGQETQYF
v_gene: TRBV7-2; d_gene: NA; len: 15; abundance: many; j_gene: TRBJ1-2; CDR3nt: TGTGCCAGCACCCAATATTTAGCGGGGGGGGCGGATTCTTGCTTC; CDR3aa: CASTQYLAGGADSCF
v_gene: TRBV12-3/TRBV12-4; d_gene: TRBD1; len: 18; abundance: NA; j_gene: TRBJ2-6; CDR3nt: TGTGCCAGCCGACCCCCTCCGGGACAGGGAACTGGGGCCAACGTCCTGACTTTC; CDR3aa: CASRPPPGQGTGANVLTF
v_gene: TRBV6-1; d_gene: NA; len: 16; abundance: many; j_gene: TRBJ2-2; CDR3nt: TGTGCCAGCAGTGGCCGGGGCGCGCTTCTTACCGGGGAGCTGTTTTTT; CDR3aa: CASSGRGALLTGELFF
v_gene: TRBV20-1; d_gene: NA; len: 13; abundance: NA; j_gene: TRBJ1-5; CDR3nt: TGCAGTGCTAGAGACAGGGGACGGCAGCCCCAGCATTTT; CDR3aa: CSARDRGRQPQHF
v_gene: TRBV5-4; d_gene: TRBD1; len: 15; abundance: NA; j_gene: TRBJ2-7; CDR3nt: TGTGCCAGCAGCTTGGACCCCCAGGGGGCCTACGAGCAGTACTTC; CDR3aa: CASSLDPQGAYEQYF
v_gene: TRBV30; d_gene: TRBD1; len: 15; abundance: NA; j_gene: TRBJ2-7; CDR3nt: TGTGCCTGGAGTGTGGGACAGGGCCCTCCCTACGAGCAGTACTTC; CDR3aa: CAWSVGQGPPYEQYF
v_gene: TRBV7-9; d_gene: NA; len: 12; abundance: many; j_gene: TRBJ2-7; CDR3nt: TGTGCCAGCAGCTTTAAGGGGAACGAGCAGTACTTC; CDR3aa: CASSFKGNEQYF
v_gene: TRBV12-3/TRBV12-4; d_gene: NA; len: 13; abundance: many; j_gene: TRBJ1-3; CDR3nt: TGTGCCAGCAGTCGGGAGCAACGAAACACCATATATTTT; CDR3aa: CASSREQRNTIYF
v_gene: TRBV28; d_gene: NA; len: 16; abundance: NA; j_gene: TRBJ1-5; CDR3nt: TGTGCCAGCAGTCCTTTGGGACACCTTAGCAATCAGCCCCAGCATTTT; CDR3aa: CASSPLGHLSNQPQHF
v_gene: TRBV28; d_gene: TRBD2; len: 17; abundance: few; j_gene: TRBJ2-1; CDR3nt: TGTGCCAGCAGGACTGGACTAGCCGTTAACCCAGGGTATGAGCAGTTCTTC; CDR3aa: CASRTGLAVNPGYEQFF
v_gene: TRBV20-1; d_gene: NA; len: 16; abundance: NA; j_gene: TRBJ2-1; CDR3nt: TGCAGTGCTAGAGATAGGCTAGCCCCTGCCTACAATGAGCAGTTCTTC; CDR3aa: CSARDRLAPAYNEQFF
v_gene: TRBV6-2/TRBV6-3; d_gene: TRBD2; len: 16; abundance: NA; j_gene: TRBJ2-3; CDR3nt: TGTGCCAGCAGTTACTCGGCTAGCGGCAACACAGATACGCAGTATTTT; CDR3aa: CASSYSASGNTDTQYF
v_gene: TRBV4-3; d_gene: NA; len: 17; abundance: many; j_gene: TRBJ2-7; CDR3nt: TGCGCCAGCAGCCAAGATAATAGGGCGGAGGGAGCCTACGAGCAGTACTTC; CDR3aa: CASSQDNRAEGAYEQYF
v_gene: TRBV18; d_gene: NA; len: 15; abundance: NA; j_gene: TRBJ2-5; CDR3nt: TGTGCCAGCTCACCACCGAGCACAGGGCAGGAGACCCAGTACTTC; CDR3aa: CASSPPSTGQETQYF
v_gene: TRBV4-3; d_gene: NA; len: 13; abundance: many; j_gene: TRBJ2-1; CDR3nt: TGCGCCAGCAGCCAGGGGAGAAGCGGTGAGCAGTTCTTC; CDR3aa: CASSQGRSGEQFF
v_gene: TRBV14; d_gene: NA; len: 15; abundance: NA; j_gene: TRBJ2-7; CDR3nt: TGTGCCAGCAGCCAATTGGAGGTAGGATCCTACGAGCAGTACTTC; CDR3aa: CASSQLEVGSYEQYF
v_gene: TRBV11-2; d_gene: TRBD1; len: 15; abundance: many; j_gene: TRBJ2-5; CDR3nt: TGTGCCAGCAGCGGGCGGACAGGACTGGGGGAGACCCAGTACTTC; CDR3aa: CASSGRTGLGETQYF
v_gene: TRBV6-1; d_gene: TRBD2; len: 16; abundance: many; j_gene: TRBJ2-2; CDR3nt: TGTGCCAGCAGTATGGGACTAGCGGGAGACACCGGGGAGCTGTTTTTT; CDR3aa: CASSMGLAGDTGELFF
v_gene: TRBV29-1; d_gene: NA; len: 14; abundance: many; j_gene: TRBJ1-1; CDR3nt: TGCAGCGTCGAGGGACTTAGGATGAACACTGAAGCTTTCTTT; CDR3aa: CSVEGLRMNTEAFF
v_gene: TRBV29-1; d_gene: TRBD2; len: 14; abundance: many; j_gene: TRBJ2-1; CDR3nt: TGCAGCGCAGGACTAGCGGGGCTATACAATGAGCAGTTCTTC; CDR3aa: CSAGLAGLYNEQFF
v_gene: TRBV4-1; d_gene: NA; len: 15; abundance: NA; j_gene: TRBJ1-5; CDR3nt: TGCGCCAGCAGCCCCGGGCCCGGGAGCAATCAGCCCCAGCATTTT; CDR3aa: CASSPGPGSNQPQHF
v_gene: TRBV25-1; d_gene: TRBD1; len: 13; abundance: many; j_gene: TRBJ2-7; CDR3nt: TGTGCCAGCAGTGTTCTGGGGACAGCCGAGCAGTACTTC; CDR3aa: CASSVLGTAEQYF
v_gene: TRBV5-1; d_gene: TRBD1; len: 15; abundance: many; j_gene: TRBJ2-7; CDR3nt: TGCGCCAGCAGACCTACGACAGGGGGAGTTGACGAGCAGTACTTC; CDR3aa: CASRPTTGGVDEQYF
v_gene: TRBV14; d_gene: NA; len: 15; abundance: NA; j_gene: TRBJ2-1; CDR3nt: TGTGCCAGCAGCAGGCGGGCGGGGCCATACAATGAGCAGTTCTTC; CDR3aa: CASSRRAGPYNEQFF
v_gene: TRBV27; d_gene: NA; len: 14; abundance: many; j_gene: TRBJ2-5; CDR3nt: TGTGCCAGCAGTTTATGGGGTCGGAGAGAGACCCAGTACTTC; CDR3aa: CASSLWGRRETQYF
v_gene: TRBV3-1; d_gene: TRBD2; len: 16; abundance: NA; j_gene: TRBJ2-1; CDR3nt: TGTGCCAGCAGCCGTGGACTAGCGGGAGCCGGCAATGAGCAGTTCTTC; CDR3aa: CASSRGLAGAGNEQFF
v_gene: TRBV7-2; d_gene: TRBD2; len: 15; abundance: many; j_gene: TRBJ2-7; CDR3nt: TGTGCCAGCAGCCGAACCGGGACTAGCAGATACGAGCAGTACTTC; CDR3aa: CASSRTGTSRYEQYF
v_gene: TRBV18; d_gene: TRBD2; len: 18; abundance: few; j_gene: TRBJ2-2; CDR3nt: TGTGCCAGCTCACCGCCACTAGCGGGAGGGCCGAACACCGGGGAGCTGTTTTTT; CDR3aa: CASSPPLAGGPNTGELFF
v_gene: TRBV18; d_gene: NA; len: 14; abundance: NA; j_gene: TRBJ1-5; CDR3nt: TGTGCCAGCACACCCCTGGCGGGGGATCAGCCCCAGCATTTT; CDR3aa: CASTPLAGDQPQHF
v_gene: TRBV5-1; d_gene: NA; len: 15; abundance: many; j_gene: TRBJ2-5; CDR3nt: TGCGCCAGCAGCTTGGGGCGGACTCCCCAAGAGACCCAGTACTTC; CDR3aa: CASSLGRTPQETQYF
v_gene: TRBV27; d_gene: TRBD1; len: 17; abundance: many; j_gene: TRBJ2-5; CDR3nt: TGTGCCAGCAGTTTCCTTAAACAGGGGGGAAACCAAGAGACCCAGTACTTC; CDR3aa: CASSFLKQGGNQETQYF
v_gene: TRBV4-3; d_gene: TRBD2; len: 16; abundance: many; j_gene: TRBJ2-1; CDR3nt: TGCGCCAGCAGCTTCCTAGCGGGTTCTGCCTACAATGAGCAGTTCTTC; CDR3aa: CASSFLAGSAYNEQFF
v_gene: TRBV28; d_gene: NA; len: 14; abundance: many; j_gene: TRBJ2-5; CDR3nt: TGTGCCAGCAGGGAGTGGGGGTACCAAGAGACCCAGTACTTC; CDR3aa: CASREWGYQETQYF
v_gene: TRBV5-5; d_gene: NA; len: 14; abundance: many; j_gene: TRBJ1-2; CDR3nt: TGTGCCAGCAGCTTGGTGGGCCCTAACTATGGCTACACCTTC; CDR3aa: CASSLVGPNYGYTF
v_gene: TRBV29-1; d_gene: NA; len: 12; abundance: few; j_gene: TRBJ2-7; CDR3nt: TGCAGCGTTGCGGGACCTGACTACGAGCAGTACTTC; CDR3aa: CSVAGPDYEQYF
v_gene: TRBV27; d_gene: NA; len: 13; abundance: NA; j_gene: TRBJ2-7; CDR3nt: TGTGCCAGCAGTTTACCACAGGGCTCCGAGCAGTACTTC; CDR3aa: CASSLPQGSEQYF
v_gene: TRBV2; d_gene: NA; len: 15; abundance: many; j_gene: TRBJ2-2; CDR3nt: TGTGCCAGCAGTGAAAAGGTGCCAGGGTTCGGGGAGCTGTTTTTT; CDR3aa: CASSEKVPGFGELFF
v_gene: TRBV4-1; d_gene: NA; len: 15; abundance: many; j_gene: TRBJ2-7; CDR3nt: TGCGCCAGCAGCCGGGGGCTAGCGCAGTCCTACGAGCAGTACTTC; CDR3aa: CASSRGLAQSYEQYF
v_gene: TRBV7-9; d_gene: TRBD2; len: 15; abundance: few; j_gene: TRBJ2-3; CDR3nt: TGTGCCAGCAGCCATAGGAGCGGGAGTCCCGATACGCAGTATTTT; CDR3aa: CASSHRSGSPDTQYF
v_gene: TRBV6-1; d_gene: NA; len: 14; abundance: NA; j_gene: TRBJ2-7; CDR3nt: TGTGCCATCAGTGAGTTAGCTAGCTCCTACGAGCAGTACTTC; CDR3aa: CAISELASSYEQYF
v_gene: TRBV7-2; d_gene: NA; len: 22; abundance: many; j_gene: TRBJ2-2; CDR3nt: TGTGCCAGCAGCCTTAGGGGGGTGGCTAGCGGCCATTTTATCCTAAGAACCGGGGAGCTGTTTTTT; CDR3aa: CASSLRGVASGHFILRTGELFF
v_gene: TRBV30; d_gene: TRBD2; len: 20; abundance: NA; j_gene: TRBJ2-1; CDR3nt: TGTGCCTGGAGTGTCCTGGCCGGGACTAGCGACGTTTACTCCTACAATGAGCAGTTCTTC; CDR3aa: CAWSVLAGTSDVYSYNEQFF
v_gene: TRBV12-3/TRBV12-4; d_gene: TRBD1; len: 14; abundance: many; j_gene: TRBJ1-2; CDR3nt: TGTGCCAGCAGCCACGACAGGGCCAACTATGGCTACACCTTC; CDR3aa: CASSHDRANYGYTF
v_gene: TRBV30; d_gene: NA; len: 14; abundance: few; j_gene: TRBJ2-2; CDR3nt: TGTGCCTGGAGAGGAGGGGCGTACACCGGGGAGCTGTTTTTT; CDR3aa: CAWRGGAYTGELFF
v_gene: TRBV12-3/TRBV12-4; d_gene: TRBD2; len: 15; abundance: many; j_gene: TRBJ2-5; CDR3nt: TGTGCCAGCAGTACCCTGGGTAGCGGGATAGAGACCCAGTACTTC; CDR3aa: CASSTLGSGIETQYF
v_gene: TRBV6-5; d_gene: NA; len: 17; abundance: many; j_gene: TRBJ2-1; CDR3nt: TGTGCCAGCAGAATACTCGGGGGTCTAGAGGGGGACAATGAGCAGTTCTTC; CDR3aa: CASRILGGLEGDNEQFF
v_gene: TRBV27; d_gene: NA; len: 14; abundance: few; j_gene: TRBJ2-1; CDR3nt: TGTGCCAGCAGTTTGGTGAGGGCCTACAATGAGCAGTTCTTC; CDR3aa: CASSLVRAYNEQFF
v_gene: TRBV27; d_gene: NA; len: 14; abundance: few; j_gene: TRBJ2-7; CDR3nt: TGTGCCAGCAGTTTATATGGCAGCGCCTACGAGCAGTACTTC; CDR3aa: CASSLYGSAYEQYF
v_gene: TRBV7-9; d_gene: TRBD1; len: 15; abundance: many; j_gene: TRBJ2-5; CDR3nt: TGTGCCAGCACCGACGGGGACAGGGCGTGGGAGACCCAGTACTTC; CDR3aa: CASTDGDRAWETQYF